Reported below is one T cell receptor (beta chain). This clonotype was counted many times. The target of this receptor is not known. The input lacks base qualities; no much larger clone sits a single base away. The V end loses 1 base and the J end loses 6 bases, and a stretch of 10 bases separates them. Looking up the germline V gene yields CDR1 SGHTA and CDR2 FQGNSA. The CDR3 runs 13 residues from the cysteine to the phenylalanine. Only the CDR3 region is kept as DNA, spanning 39 bases read in frame from base 1. This entry belongs to a study of T cell repertoires in cytomegalovirus infection (dated by TCRdb to the late 2010s). For context, the study as a whole: Because public TCR beta signatures pointed to carriage of CMV infection together with the matching HLA type, the HLA type of each donor mattered for the analysis. Study-wide findings and limitations: Carriers of CMV infection plus the relevant HLA type were discriminated by the cumulative frequency of public TCR beta family members in the study cohort and in an independent roughly 340-donor cohort. The ex vivo response was dominated by HLA-C-restricted CMV-specific TCR beta clonotypes, which also provided the single most frequent clonotype in two of eight donors.

Sequencing instrument: Illumina HiSeq 1500. TCRdb trimmed the raw reads at Q25, called clones with MiXCR and kept productive beta chains. CDR3 protein duplicates are merged, each entry listing the most common genes and DNA. In this sample the table shows hundreds of thousands of distinct CDR3 sequences, more than 9% of which occur a single time. The ten largest clones add up to around 4.1% of the sample. The chain couples TRBV7-2 to TRBJ2-7; TRBD1 is a weak D gene call, 5 bases matching. Sequenced input: PBMCs. The receptor comes from a human donor in good health (CMV status not recorded). Some clones in this sample may be carry-over from other donors' samples. DNA sequence: TGTGCCAGCAGCTTAGGGGGCCCCAGCGAGCAGTACTTC. Its product reads: CASSLGGPSEQYF.